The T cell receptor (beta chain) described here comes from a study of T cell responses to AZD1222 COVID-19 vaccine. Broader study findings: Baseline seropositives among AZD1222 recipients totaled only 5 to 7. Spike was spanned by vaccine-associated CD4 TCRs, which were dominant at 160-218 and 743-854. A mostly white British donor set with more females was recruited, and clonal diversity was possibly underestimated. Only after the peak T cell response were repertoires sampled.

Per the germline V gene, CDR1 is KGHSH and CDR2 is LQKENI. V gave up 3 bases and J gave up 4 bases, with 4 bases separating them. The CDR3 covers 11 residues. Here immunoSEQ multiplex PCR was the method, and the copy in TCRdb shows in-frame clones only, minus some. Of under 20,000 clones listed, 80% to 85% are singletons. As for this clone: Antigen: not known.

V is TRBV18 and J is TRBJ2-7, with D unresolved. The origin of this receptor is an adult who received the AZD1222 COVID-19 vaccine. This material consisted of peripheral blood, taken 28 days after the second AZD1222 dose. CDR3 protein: CASSPDYEQYF. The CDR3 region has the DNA TGTGCCAGCTCACCCGATTACGAGCAGTACTTC.